This entry is about one TCR beta chain. The source of the sample is a study of blood T cell repertoires in COVID-19. At the level of the study: Sources were T cells, B-cell-depleted T cells, or PBMCs; the material itself was cDNA or gDNA.

Clones were read by immunoSEQ multiplex PCR, and TCRdb kept only the in-frame ones, dropping some. The sample has 95,000 to 150,000 clones; roughly 89% are singletons. Assignment of participants to cohorts was predicated upon participant-reported clinical history. Among Cohort 3 donors, those recovered had two negative PCRs, clearance, or symptom resolution. This CDR3 has 14 residues. Looked up from germline, CDR1 is LNHDA and CDR2 is SQIVND (reference sequence). V was trimmed by 8 bases and J by 8 bases, leaving 19 bases between them. The gene calls are TRBV19 and TRBJ2-4; weak D call: TRBD2 (6 bases). This TCR was recovered from a woman younger than 45 who had recovered from COVID-19. Sequencing was performed on PBMCs or T cells enriched from blood (not recorded which). The DNA for the CDR3 is TGTGCCAGTTTCTTCGGGAGAACGGGGGACATTCAGTACTTC. It codes for CASFFGRTGDIQYF.